The 27 T cell receptor beta chains below all came from one sample that was sequenced in a study of blood T cell repertoires in COVID-19. The data were produced by immunoSEQ multiplex PCR, yet TCRdb's version contains in-frame clones alone and is incomplete. Of 250,000 to 300,000 clones listed, 86% are singletons. Sequenced sample: peripheral blood. Receptor source: a woman in her thirties with COVID-19, enrolled during active disease.

The rearrangement joins TRBV4-1 to TRBJ1-5, with D unresolved. V lost 0 bases, J lost 7 bases, and 16 bases lay in between. From germline, CDR1 is MGHRA and CDR2 YSYEKL. This CDR3 is 16 amino acids long. CDR3 amino acids: CASSQDLTPSGQPQHF. DNA for the CDR3: TGCGCCAGCAGCCAAGATCTTACACCTTCGGGACAGCCCCAGCATTTT.

V and J are TRBV2 and TRBJ1-1; maybe TRBD1 (5 bases). Germline lookup yields CDR1 SNHLY and CDR2 FYNNEI. With 7 bases removed from V and 5 bases from J, the gap between germline ends came to 14 bases. The CDR3 extends over 13 amino acids. CDR3 in amino acids: CASIYPGETEAFF. CDR3 sequence (DNA): TGTGCCAGCATATACCCGGGGGAAACTGAAGCTTTCTTT.

V gene TRBV7-9 combines with J gene TRBJ2-5; 8 positions agree with TRBD2. This CDR3 has 16 amino acids. Unmatched junction bases numbered 9, after V lost 1 base and J lost 5 bases. The germline V gene encodes CDR1 SEHNR and CDR2 FQNEAQ (reference sequence). The CDR3 coding sequence is TGTGCCAGCAGCTTAGTAGGAGCGGGGGCCAGGGAGACCCAGTACTTC. Translation gives CASSLVGAGARETQYF.

The genes are TRBV5-4 and TRBJ1-1, with D tentatively TRBD1 (5 bases). The germline CDR1 and CDR2 sequences are SGHNT and YYREEE (reference sequence). V lost 1 base, J lost 4 bases, and 8 bases lay in between. CDR3 length: 13 amino acids. CDR3 residues: CASSLQGTTEAFF. CDR3 sequence (DNA): TGTGCCAGCAGCTTGCAGGGTACCACTGAAGCTTTCTTT.

This clone was seen a single time. The chain recombines TRBV10-1 with TRBJ1-1; D is ambiguous. The CDR3 contains 15 residues. Trimming took off 0 bases at V and 1 base at J, with 9 bases between the two ends. The germline V gene encodes CDR1 WNHNN and CDR2 SYGVQD (reference sequence). CDR3 DNA: TGCGCCAGCAGTGAGTCCGGTGTCGGGAACACTGAAGCTTTCTTT. This sequence encodes CASSESGVGNTEAFF.

Written as DNA, the CDR3 is TGTGCCAGCAGTATTACGGGGGGCTTGGAGCCCCAGCATTTT. It is translated as CASSITGGLEPQHF. J is TRBJ1-5 and V is TRBV27, with a weak D call TRBD1 (6 bases). This CDR3 region has 14 residues. V gave up 5 bases and J gave up 8 bases, with 16 bases separating them. The germline V gene has CDR1 MNHEY and CDR2 SMNVEV (reference sequence).

The rearrangement links TRBV20-1 to TRBJ1-2; maybe TRBD1 (5 bases). CDR3 size: 11 residues. Germline CDR1 reads DFQATT; CDR2 reads SNEGSKA (reference sequence). CDR3 protein: CSAWDSYGYTF. CDR3 in DNA: TGCAGCGCCTGGGACTCCTATGGCTACACCTTC.

In this sample, this clone turned up a few times. The chain joins TRBV14 to TRBJ2-7; the D gene is possibly TRBD1 (5 bases). V was pared by 3 bases and J by 4 bases, with 10 bases between. This CDR3 region has 13 residues. CDR1 and CDR2 from the germline V gene are SGHDN and FVKESK. The CDR3 region is CASSHTQGYEQYF. Here the CDR3 DNA reads TGTGCCAGCAGCCACACTCAGGGTTACGAGCAGTACTTC.

A note on this clone: The junction and the germline gene differ at one end; a read error may be behind it. The genes are TRBV5-1 and TRBJ1-2; D gene uncertain. The germline gives CDR1 SGHRS, CDR2 YFSETQ. The CDR3 length is 16 residues. The CDR3 region has the DNA TGCGCCAGCAGCCCAGCCTCCGGAGCTTCTAACTATGACTACACCTTC. Translated, it gives CASSPASGASNYDYTF.

The rearrangement joins TRBV5-4 to TRBJ2-4; a weak D match, TRBD2 (5 bases). This CDR3 has 15 amino acids. The germline V gene has CDR1 SGHNT and CDR2 YYREEE (reference sequence). Trimming pared 3 bases from V and 2 bases from J, leaving 12 bases between. The CDR3 nucleotides are TGTGCCAGCAGCTCTGCCGGGGTGACCAAAAACATTCAGTACTTC. Translation gives CASSSAGVTKNIQYF.

This chain uses TRBV13 with TRBJ2-1; no clear D gene. Germline CDR1 PRHDT, CDR2 FYEKMQ (reference sequence). Trimming stripped 2 bases from V and 7 bases from J, with 3 bases between. The CDR3 spans 11 residues. The CDR3 reads CASSLYNEQFF. The DNA for the CDR3 is TGTGCCAGCAGCTTATATAATGAGCAGTTCTTC.

This clone was picked up one time. The V call is TRBV10-3, the J call TRBJ2-3; perhaps TRBD2 as D (7 bases). V dropped 6 bases and J dropped 2 bases, with 12 bases sitting between them. Germline assignment: CDR1 ENHRY and CDR2 SYGVKD. The CDR3 covers 14 residues. The CDR3 DNA reads as TGTGCCATCAGCCACGGGGGGCCCACAGATACGCAGTATTTT. The encoded protein is CAISHGGPTDTQYF.

The chain links TRBV12-1 to TRBJ2-1; whether TRBD2, the table's D call, matches the DNA was not checked. TRBV12-1 is shown as a pseudogene. The CDR3 length is 18 residues. The CDR3 DNA sequence: TGTGCCAGCCAAATCGGGAGCATTACTAGCGGGGGAACAATTGAGCAGTTCTTC. Translated: CASQIGSITSGGTIEQFF.

The chain uses TRBV27 and TRBJ1-2, with D possibly being TRBD1 (6 bases). The CDR3 spans 15 residues. CDR1 MNHEY and CDR2 SMNVEV come from the germline V gene (reference sequence). V was shortened by 5 bases and J by 7 bases, with 20 bases between the two germline ends. The chain's CDR3 is CASSPSEAGAAGYTF. The CDR3 DNA sequence: TGTGCCAGCAGTCCCTCAGAGGCAGGGGCCGCTGGCTACACCTTC.

The chain joins TRBV5-5 to TRBJ1-6; D ambiguous. Trimming took off 2 bases at V and 2 bases at J, with 14 bases between the two ends. Germline V CDR1 and CDR2: SGHKS, YYEKEE (reference sequence). The CDR3 has 17 residues. The CDR3 protein is CASSFEPGGPYNSPLHF. CDR3 coding DNA: TGTGCCAGCAGCTTTGAACCCGGAGGACCCTATAATTCACCCCTCCACTTT.

The chain recombines TRBV15 with TRBJ2-2; a weak D match, TRBD1 (5 bases). CDR1 and CDR2 from the germline V gene are LNHNV and YYDKDF (reference sequence). V was cut by 8 bases and J by 1 base, with 11 bases left in between. This CDR3 has 14 residues. The CDR3 DNA sequence: TGTGCCACCTCCGGGCAGGGGAACACCGGGGAGCTGTTTTTT. Translated: CATSGQGNTGELFF.

CDR3 region: CASSPQTGAGYTF. In DNA form, the CDR3 reads TGTGCCAGCAGTCCACAGACAGGGGCAGGCTACACCTTC. The chain uses TRBV12-3 or TRBV12-4 and TRBJ1-2; 8 bases match TRBD1. CDR3 size: 13 residues. V shed 5 bases and J 8 bases; nucleotides not matched to a gene: 7.

The gene calls are TRBV5-1 and TRBJ2-3; the match to TRBD2 covers 8 bases. Per germline, CDR1 SGHRS and CDR2 YFSETQ. V lost 0 bases and J lost 3; bases outside the gene matches: 9. CDR3 size: 17 residues. The CDR3 sequence: CASSLEVGGGTTDTQYF. CDR3 coding DNA: TGCGCCAGCAGCTTGGAGGTCGGCGGGGGGACAACAGATACGCAGTATTTT.

The count of this clone is one. In the same sample, other DNA sequences code for this CDR3. The chain uses TRBV19 and TRBJ2-7, with TRBD2 matching over 7 bases. CDR3 length equals 14 residues. Unmatched junction bases numbered 3, after V lost 2 bases and J lost 2 bases. Germline CDR1 reads LNHDA; CDR2 reads SQIVND (reference sequence). The DNA of the CDR3 is TGTGCCAGTAGTATAAGTGGGGGGGCCTACGAGCAGTACTTC. This encodes CASSISGGAYEQYF.

This clone was counted many times. The genes are TRBV6-2 or TRBV6-3 and TRBJ2-3, with 9 positions matching TRBD1. Germline assignment: CDR1 MNHEY and CDR2 SVGEGT. The CDR3 covers 17 residues. The junction had 11 bases not matched to a gene; V was cut back by 5 bases and J by 2 bases. The CDR3: CASSPTDRGGFTDTQYF. The CDR3 DNA sequence: TGTGCCAGCAGTCCCACGGACAGGGGCGGCTTCACAGATACGCAGTATTTT.

The chain combines TRBV2 with TRBJ2-7; 8 nucleotides align to TRBD2. The germline V gene encodes CDR1 SNHLY and CDR2 FYNNEI. The CDR3 runs to 15 residues. The trim removed 3 bases at V and 4 bases at J, leaving 8 bases unmatched. The DNA for the CDR3 is TGTGCCAGCAGTGATGGGACTAGGTCCCCTTACGAGCAGTACTTC. It yields the protein CASSDGTRSPYEQYF.

This chain joins TRBV29-1 and TRBJ1-2; 11 nucleotides align to TRBD1. CDR1 and CDR2 (germline): SQVTM, ANQGSEA. The CDR3 is 13 amino acids. The V and J ends lost 6 bases and 4 bases, in that order; junction bases with no gene match: 4. The CDR3 DNA reads TGCAGCGTCCAGGGACAGGGGGGCTATGGCTACACCTTC. It encodes CSVQGQGGYGYTF. The full variable domain, its missing parts supplied by reference TRBV29-1 and TRBJ1-2, is SAVISQKPSRDICQRGTSLTIQCQVDSQVTMMFWYRQQPGQSLTLIATANQGSEATYESGFVIDKFPISRPNLTFSTLTVSNMSPEDSSIYLCSVQGQGGYGYTFGSGTRLTVV.

V gene TRBV4-1 combines with J gene TRBJ2-2; tentative D call: TRBD1 (6 bases). In germline, CDR1 is MGHRA, CDR2 YSYEKL. V dropped 5 bases and J dropped 1 base, with 8 bases sitting between them. The CDR3 length is 14 residues. The CDR3 DNA reads as TGCGCCAGCAGCTTGGACAGGAACACCGGGGAGCTGTTTTTT. Encoded protein: CASSLDRNTGELFF.

V gene TRBV5-1 combines with J gene TRBJ2-1; D is possibly TRBD2 (5 bases). Trimming took off 1 base at V and 3 bases at J, with 8 bases between the two ends. The CDR3 totals 14 residues. CDR1 SGHRS and CDR2 YFSETQ come from the germline V gene. The CDR3, as DNA: TGCGCCAGCAGCTTGTCGGGGTTCTACAATGAGCAGTTCTTC. This codes for CASSLSGFYNEQFF.

J is TRBJ1-4 and V is TRBV2; a possible D gene is TRBD1 (5 bases). This CDR3 comprises 14 residues. The germline V and J ends were trimmed by 6 bases and 8 bases, with 16 bases remaining between them. The germline V gene encodes CDR1 SNHLY and CDR2 FYNNEI. CDR3 sequence reads: CASRGRTKDEKLFF. The CDR3 DNA sequence: TGTGCCAGCAGGGGAAGGACAAAGGACGAAAAACTGTTTTTT. Variable domain in full (rest from reference TRBV2 and TRBJ1-4): EPEVTQTPSHQVTQMGQEVILRCVPISNHLYFYWYRQILGQKVEFLVSFYNNEISEKSEIFDDQFSVERPDGSNFTLKIRSTKLEDSAMYFCASRGRTKDEKLFFGSGTQLSVL.

The chain is built from TRBV27 and TRBJ2-1, with D tentatively TRBD2 (5 bases). The CDR3 length is 16 residues. V was shortened by 4 bases and J by 5 bases, with 18 bases between the two germline ends. The V gene's germline CDR1 is MNHEY and CDR2 SMNVEV (reference sequence). CDR3 DNA sequence: TGTGCCAGCAGTTCACCCCTTGACTACCCGGACAATGAGCAGTTCTTC. Its translation: CASSSPLDYPDNEQFF.

V usage is TRBV7-6 and J usage is TRBJ2-7; no clear D gene. Germline CDR1 is SGHVS and CDR2 is FNYEAQ. Trimming removed 5 bases from V and 2 bases from J, with 10 bases in between. CDR3 length equals 13 residues. In DNA form, the CDR3 reads TGTGCCAGCAGCCCAGGTAATACCTACGAGCAGTACTTC. This gives the protein CASSPGNTYEQYF.